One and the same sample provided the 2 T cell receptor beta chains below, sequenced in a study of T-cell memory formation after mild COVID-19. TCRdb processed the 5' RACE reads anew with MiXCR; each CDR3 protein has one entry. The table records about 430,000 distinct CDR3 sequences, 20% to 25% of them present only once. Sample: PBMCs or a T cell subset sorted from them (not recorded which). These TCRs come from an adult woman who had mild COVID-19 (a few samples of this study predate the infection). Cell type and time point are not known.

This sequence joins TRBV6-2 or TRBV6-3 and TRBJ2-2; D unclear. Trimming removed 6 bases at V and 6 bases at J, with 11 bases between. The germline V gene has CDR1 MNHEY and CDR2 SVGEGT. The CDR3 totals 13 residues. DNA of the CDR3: TGTGCCAGCAGAAACCCCCTCGCCGGGGAGCTGTTTTTT. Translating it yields CASRNPLAGELFF.

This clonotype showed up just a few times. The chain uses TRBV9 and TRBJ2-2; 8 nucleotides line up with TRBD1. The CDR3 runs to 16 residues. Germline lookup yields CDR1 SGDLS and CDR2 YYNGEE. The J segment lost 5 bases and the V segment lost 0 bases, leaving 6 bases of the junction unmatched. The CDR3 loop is CASSVGQGARTGELFF. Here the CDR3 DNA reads TGTGCCAGCAGCGTAGGCCAGGGGGCCAGAACCGGGGAGCTGTTTTTT. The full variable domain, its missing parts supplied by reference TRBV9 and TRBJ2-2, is DSGVTQTPKHLITATGQRVTLRCSPRSGDLSVYWYQQSLDQGLQFLIQYYNGEERAKGNILERFSAQQFPDLHSELNLSSLELGDSALYFCASSVGQGARTGELFFGEGSRLTVL.